The 21 T cell receptor beta chains given below trace back to one sample, sequenced in a study of blood T cells in healthy people across ages (dated by TCRdb to the mid-2010s). Library creation used 5' RACE. TCRdb shows the sequencer as Illumina HiSeq 2500. A second PCR of 7 to 11 cycles was performed with a sample-barcoded 5' primer and a J-beta primer mix. Clones were called with MiXCR by TCRdb after fastp trimmed the public reads at Q25, and only in-frame beta chains were retained. Every distinct CDR3 protein forms one entry, paired with its most common genes and DNA. In all, the sample holds over 1,500,000 distinct CDR3 sequences, and around half of those were seen once. Around 2.1% of the sample is held by the ten biggest clonotypes. The source material was blood. Receptors originate from a woman aged 40 to 49 in good health.

Here the CDR3 reads CASSNTGGSPQHF. CDR3 DNA sequence: TGTGCCAGCTCAAACACAGGGGGCTCGCCCCAGCATTTT. The V and J genes are TRBV18 and TRBJ1-5; 9 bases map to TRBD1. This CDR3 region has 13 residues. Germline assignment: CDR1 KGHSH and CDR2 LQKENI. With 5 bases clipped from V and 9 bases from J, the junction kept 5 bases outside the gene matches.

This clonotype turned up a few times. The J gene is TRBJ2-1, the V gene TRBV12-3 or TRBV12-4, with D perhaps TRBD2 (5 bases). The V end was cut by 2 bases, the J end by 1 base, with 9 bases between. This CDR3 has 15 amino acids. DNA of the CDR3: TGTGCCAGCAGTTTATTCAGCGGATCCTACAATGAGCAGTTCTTC. Residues: CASSLFSGSYNEQFF.

This clonotype has only a few counts. The V call is TRBV6-5, the J call TRBJ2-5, with D unresolved. The CDR3 length is 15 residues. Germline assignment: CDR1 MNHEY and CDR2 SVGAGI. The germline V and J ends were trimmed by 7 bases and 1 base, with 16 bases remaining between them. The CDR3 here is CASKTQARLQETQYF. For the CDR3, the DNA is TGTGCCAGCAAAACGCAGGCTAGGCTCCAAGAGACCCAGTACTTC.

The rearrangement uses TRBV20-1 and TRBJ1-1; D is undetermined. Germline values: CDR1 DFQATT, CDR2 SNEGSKA (reference sequence). Trimming removed 3 bases at V and 5 bases at J, with 10 bases between. This CDR3 spans 12 amino acids. DNA of the CDR3: TGCAGTGCTAGCGGTCGGGAGACTGAAGCTTTCTTT. This gives the protein CSASGRETEAFF.

The chain combines TRBV2 with TRBJ2-6, with 7 bases fitting TRBD1. V shed 11 bases, J shed 2 bases, and the junction held 15 bases outside the gene matches. CDR1 is SNHLY, CDR2 FYNNEI, per germline. This CDR3 has 17 amino acids. In DNA form, the CDR3 reads TGTGCCGGCATGAGACAGGGCGGTGTAGCTGGGGCCAACGTCCTGACTTTC. Translating it yields CAGMRQGGVAGANVLTF.

The chain employs TRBV5-1 and TRBJ2-2, with 7 bases lining up with TRBD2. V shed 5 bases, J shed 2 bases, and the junction held 6 bases outside the gene matches. This CDR3 spans 15 amino acids. Germline V gene sequence: CDR1 SGHRS, CDR2 YFSETQ. This CDR3 reads CASSLGGANTGELFF. The CDR3, as DNA: TGCGCCAGCAGTCTGGGAGGGGCTAACACCGGGGAGCTGTTTTTT.

The chain combines TRBV2 with TRBJ2-5, with unresolved D. This CDR3 is built from 14 residues. Germline-derived CDR1 and CDR2 are SNHLY and FYNNEI. V shed 7 bases and J shed 5 bases, with 17 bases lying between them. The CDR3 is CASMRSESSETQYF. In DNA, the CDR3 is TGTGCCAGCATGCGGTCCGAGAGCTCCGAGACCCAGTACTTC.

The gene calls are TRBV5-1 and TRBJ2-3, with no clear D. Trimming took off 4 bases at V and 7 bases at J, with 13 bases between the two ends. Germline CDR1 reads SGHRS; CDR2 reads YFSETQ. CDR3 length: 13 residues. The CDR3 protein is CASSATDRNTQYF. The CDR3 region has the DNA TGCGCCAGCAGCGCAACTGATAGGAATACGCAGTATTTT.

The V gene is TRBV6-2 or TRBV6-3, the J gene TRBJ1-6, with TRBD1 matching over 8 bases. The CDR3 is made up of 16 amino acids. Losses at the gene ends were 0 bases for V and 6 bases for J; bases not matched to a gene: 4. CDR1 is MNHEY, CDR2 SVGEGT, per germline. The CDR3 DNA reads as TGTGCCAGCAGTTACTCGGACAGGGCGGGTAATTCACCCCTCCACTTT. The encoded protein is CASSYSDRAGNSPLHF.

This clonotype showed up just a few times. V usage is TRBV6-1 and J usage is TRBJ1-2, with 7 bases fitting TRBD1. This CDR3 region has 13 residues. Unmatched junction bases numbered 3, after V lost 6 bases and J lost 2 bases. Looked up from germline, CDR1 is MNHNS and CDR2 is SASEGT. The CDR3 sequence: CASRTGSNYGYTF. For the CDR3, the DNA is TGTGCCAGCAGGACAGGGTCGAACTATGGCTACACCTTC.

This clonotype was observed a few times. The chain combines TRBV15 with TRBJ2-5; no clear D. The germline CDR1 and CDR2 sequences are LNHNV and YYDKDF (reference sequence). Deletions cut 0 bases from V and 3 bases from J, with 5 bases between. This CDR3 is 13 amino acids long. CDR3 sequence reads: CATSRDSEETQYF. CDR3 in DNA: TGTGCCACCAGCAGAGACAGCGAAGAGACCCAGTACTTC.

V is TRBV12-5 and J is TRBJ2-7, with 10 positions matching TRBD2. Near its end, the DNA agrees better with TRBJ2-5, so the J call may be wrong. CDR3 length equals 18 residues. The V gene's germline CDR1 is LGHNT and CDR2 FRNRAP. DNA for the CDR3: TGTGCTAGTGGCTTAGCAATATCTAGCGGGGGACCAAAAGAGACCCAGTACTTC. It codes for CASGLAISSGGPKETQYF.

The rearrangement joins TRBV12-3 or TRBV12-4 to TRBJ2-5; TRBD1 agrees at 7 bases. This CDR3 is built from 15 residues. Trimming cost V 5 bases and J 2 bases; bases outside gene matches: 8. CDR3 coding DNA: TGTGCCAGCAGTCAGCGGACAGGCCAGCAAGAGACCCAGTACTTC. Protein: CASSQRTGQQETQYF.

The rearrangement links TRBV7-9 to TRBJ2-5; unclear D gene. The length of the CDR3 is 15 residues. Trimming removed 0 bases from V and 5 bases from J, with 13 bases in between. The germline V gene has CDR1 SEHNR and CDR2 FQNEAQ (reference sequence). In DNA, the CDR3 is TGTGCCAGCAGCTTAGCGCGGTTGATGGAGGAGACCCAGTACTTC. Amino acids: CASSLARLMEETQYF.

This clonotype appeared many times. At one of its ends the junction is not consistent with the germline gene, which may arise from a read error. V usage is TRBV7-2 and J usage is TRBJ2-3; D is unresolved. In germline, CDR1 is SGHTA, CDR2 FQGNSA. The CDR3 sequence is 14 residues long. CDR3 nucleotides: TGCGCCAGCAGCTTGGACCGCTTCACAGATACGCAGTATTTT. It is translated as CASSLDRFTDTQYF.

The genes are TRBV6-5 and TRBJ1-2, with a weak D call TRBD1 (6 bases). The V gene lost 4 bases and the J gene lost 4 bases, with 16 bases spanning the gap. The CDR3 length is 15 residues. Germline V gene data show CDR1 as MNHEY and CDR2 as SVGAGI. CDR3 in amino acids: CASSSPPTGTYGYTF. The DNA of the CDR3 is TGTGCCAGCAGTTCGCCTCCAACAGGGACCTATGGCTACACCTTC.

The chain uses TRBV20-1 and TRBJ1-2, with unresolved D. CDR1 is DFQATT, CDR2 SNEGSKA, per germline (reference sequence). The CDR3 spans 13 residues. Between the trimmed V and J ends, which lost 6 bases and 4 bases, there was a span of 15 bases. The CDR3 sequence: CSAPLVGVYGYTF. CDR3 nucleotides: TGCAGTGCCCCTCTCGTTGGAGTCTATGGCTACACCTTC.

Note on this clonotype: This may be a read error: a much more frequent sequence differs by one nucleotide. The rearrangement uses TRBV29-1 and TRBJ2-7; D is unclear. Germline V gives CDR1 SQVTM, CDR2 ANQGSEA. The CDR3 runs 12 residues. DNA of the CDR3: TGCTGCGTTGGATGGAAGGACTACGAGCAGTACTTC. The encoded protein is CCVGWKDYEQYF.

The rearrangement joins TRBV28 to TRBJ2-6; unclear D gene. Germline CDR1 MDHEN, CDR2 SYDVKM. V was pared by 5 bases and J by 4 bases, with 12 bases between. CDR3 length: 15 residues. Here the CDR3 reads CASSPTNPGANVLTF. CDR3 coding DNA: TGTGCCAGCAGTCCAACCAACCCCGGGGCCAACGTCCTGACTTTC.

This chain uses TRBV2 with TRBJ2-7; TRBD2 might be the D (5 bases). Germline V lookup: CDR1 SNHLY, CDR2 FYNNEI. This CDR3 is built from 15 residues. Trimming took 6 bases from V and 1 from J, leaving 16 bases between them. CDR3 in DNA: TGTGCCAGCAGAGATCCCGGGATTGATTCCTACGAGCAGTACTTC. The encoded protein is CASRDPGIDSYEQYF.

This clonotype was seen once. This rearrangement joins TRBV4-3 to TRBJ2-7; D not certain. This CDR3 region has 16 residues. V gave up 1 base and J gave up 3 bases, with 16 bases separating them. Per germline, CDR1 LGHNA and CDR2 YSLEER. In DNA, the CDR3 is TGCGCCAGCAGCCAAGGCCCAGGTCGACCAGGCTACGAGCAGTACTTC. It encodes CASSQGPGRPGYEQYF.